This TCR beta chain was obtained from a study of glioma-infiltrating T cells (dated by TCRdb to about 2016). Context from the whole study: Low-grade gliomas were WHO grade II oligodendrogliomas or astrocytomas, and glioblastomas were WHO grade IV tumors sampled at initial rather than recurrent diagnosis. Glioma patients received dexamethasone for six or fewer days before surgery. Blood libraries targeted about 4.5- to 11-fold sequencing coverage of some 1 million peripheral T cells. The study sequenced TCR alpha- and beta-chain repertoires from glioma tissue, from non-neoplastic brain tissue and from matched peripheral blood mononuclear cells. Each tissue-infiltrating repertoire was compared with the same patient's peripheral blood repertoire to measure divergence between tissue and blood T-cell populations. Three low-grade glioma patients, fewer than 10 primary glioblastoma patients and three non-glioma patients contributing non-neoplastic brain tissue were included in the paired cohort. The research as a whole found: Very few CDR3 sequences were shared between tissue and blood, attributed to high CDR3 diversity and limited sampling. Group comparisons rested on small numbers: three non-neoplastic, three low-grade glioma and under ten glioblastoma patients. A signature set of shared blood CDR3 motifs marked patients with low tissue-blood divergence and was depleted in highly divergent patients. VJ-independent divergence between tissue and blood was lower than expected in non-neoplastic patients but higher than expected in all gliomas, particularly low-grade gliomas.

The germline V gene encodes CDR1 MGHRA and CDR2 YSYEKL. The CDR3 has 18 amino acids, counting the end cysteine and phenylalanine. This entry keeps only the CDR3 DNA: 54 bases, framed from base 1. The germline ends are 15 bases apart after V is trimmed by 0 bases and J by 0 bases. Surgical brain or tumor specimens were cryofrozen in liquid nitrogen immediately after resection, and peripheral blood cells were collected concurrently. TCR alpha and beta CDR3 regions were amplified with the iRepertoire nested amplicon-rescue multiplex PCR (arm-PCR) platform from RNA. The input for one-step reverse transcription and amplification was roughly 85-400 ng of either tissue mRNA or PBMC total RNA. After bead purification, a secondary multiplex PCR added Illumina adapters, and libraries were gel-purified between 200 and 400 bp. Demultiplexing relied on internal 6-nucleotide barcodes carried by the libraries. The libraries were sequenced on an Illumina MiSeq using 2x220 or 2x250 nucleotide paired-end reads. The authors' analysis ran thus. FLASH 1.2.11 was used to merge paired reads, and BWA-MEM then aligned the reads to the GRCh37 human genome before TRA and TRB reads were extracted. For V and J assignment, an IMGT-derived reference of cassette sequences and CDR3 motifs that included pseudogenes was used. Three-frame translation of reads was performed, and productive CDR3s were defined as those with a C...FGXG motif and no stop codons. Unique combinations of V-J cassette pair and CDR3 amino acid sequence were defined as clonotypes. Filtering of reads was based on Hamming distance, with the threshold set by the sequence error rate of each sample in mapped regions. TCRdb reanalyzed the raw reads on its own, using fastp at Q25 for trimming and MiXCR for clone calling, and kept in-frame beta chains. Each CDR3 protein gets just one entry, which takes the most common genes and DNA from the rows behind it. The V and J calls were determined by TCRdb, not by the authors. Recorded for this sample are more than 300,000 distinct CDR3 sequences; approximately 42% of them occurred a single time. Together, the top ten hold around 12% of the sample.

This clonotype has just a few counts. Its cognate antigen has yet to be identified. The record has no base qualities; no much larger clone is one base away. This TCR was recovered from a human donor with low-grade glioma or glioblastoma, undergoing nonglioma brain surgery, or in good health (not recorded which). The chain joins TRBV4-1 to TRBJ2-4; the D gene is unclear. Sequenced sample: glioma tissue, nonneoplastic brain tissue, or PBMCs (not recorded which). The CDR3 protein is CASSQDSRPTLAKNIQYF. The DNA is TGCGCCAGCAGCCAAGACAGTAGGCCAACACTAGCCAAAAACATTCAGTACTTC.